This T cell receptor beta chain emerged from a study of OX40 agonist ivuxolimab in advanced cancers. The wider study: Intravenous ivuxolimab was administered to patients every 2 weeks at 0.01 to 10 mg/kg. Study observations and caveats: Expanded clones belonging to CD8+ T cells outnumbered, on average, those of CD4+. No antigen was identified for the clonally expanded peripheral T cells.

The protocol was immunoSEQ multiplex PCR, while the TCRdb copy is restricted to in-frame clones and leaves out a portion. Seen here are 9,500 to 15,000 clones, roughly 81% observed once, and the top ten hold 11% to 15%. Within the sample, this clone is medium-sized. What it recognizes is unknown. J was trimmed by 3 bases and V by 5 bases; bases with no gene match: 13. CDR1 is SGDLS, CDR2 YYNGEE, per germline. This CDR3 has 17 residues. The sequence derives from an adult with an advanced solid tumor such as melanoma, head and neck, liver or kidney cancer. The chain links TRBV9 to TRBJ2-2; 7 nucleotides agree with TRBD2. The sample here was CD4+ or CD8+ T cells sorted from blood, taken in a trial of the OX40 agonist ivuxolimab. The CDR3 loop reads CASSSPAREHDTGELFF. DNA of the CDR3: TGTGCCAGCAGTTCTCCGGCGCGGGAGCACGACACCGGGGAGCTGTTTTTT. The full variable domain, in which reference TRBV9 and TRBJ2-2 provide the parts outside the CDR3, is DSGVTQTPKHLITATGQRVTLRCSPRSGDLSVYWYQQSLDQGLQFLIQYYNGEERAKGNILERFSAQQFPDLHSELNLSSLELGDSALYFCASSSPAREHDTGELFFGEGSRLTVL.